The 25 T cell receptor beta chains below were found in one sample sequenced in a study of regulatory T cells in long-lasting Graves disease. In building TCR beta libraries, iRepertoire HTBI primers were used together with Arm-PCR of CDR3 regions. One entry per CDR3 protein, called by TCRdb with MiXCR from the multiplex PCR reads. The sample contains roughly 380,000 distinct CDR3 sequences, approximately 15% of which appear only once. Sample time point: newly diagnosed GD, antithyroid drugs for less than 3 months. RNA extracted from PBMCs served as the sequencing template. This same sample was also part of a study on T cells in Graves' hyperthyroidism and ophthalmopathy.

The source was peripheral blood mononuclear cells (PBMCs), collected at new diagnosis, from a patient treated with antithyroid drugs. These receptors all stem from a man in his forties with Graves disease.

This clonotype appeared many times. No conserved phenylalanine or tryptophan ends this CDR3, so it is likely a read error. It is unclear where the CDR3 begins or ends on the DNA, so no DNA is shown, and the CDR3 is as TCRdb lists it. This CDR3 is CASRYNLAIL. V usage is TRBV2 and J usage is TRBJ2-3; the listed D gene, TRBD2, was not tested against the DNA. Per germline, CDR1 SNHLY and CDR2 FYNNEI. A total of 10 residues make up the CDR3, ends included.

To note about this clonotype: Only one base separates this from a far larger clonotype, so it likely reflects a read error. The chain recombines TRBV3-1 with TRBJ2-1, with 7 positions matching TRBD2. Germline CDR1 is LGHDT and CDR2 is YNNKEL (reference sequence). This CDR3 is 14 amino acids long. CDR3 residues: CASSQRASGETQHF. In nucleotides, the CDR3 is TGTGCCAGCAGCCAACGCGCTAGCGGAGAGACCCAGCACTTC.

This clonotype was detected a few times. This CDR3 reads CASSQQETGELFF. The CDR3 nucleotides read TGTGCCAGCAGCCAACAGGAGACCGGGGAGCTGTTTTTT. The chain joins TRBV6-1 to TRBJ2-2, with a tentative D call TRBD1 (5 bases). The V and J ends lost 6 bases and 5 bases respectively, with 10 bases between them. Germline V gene lookup returns CDR1 MNHNS and CDR2 SASEGT. CDR3 length equals 13 residues.

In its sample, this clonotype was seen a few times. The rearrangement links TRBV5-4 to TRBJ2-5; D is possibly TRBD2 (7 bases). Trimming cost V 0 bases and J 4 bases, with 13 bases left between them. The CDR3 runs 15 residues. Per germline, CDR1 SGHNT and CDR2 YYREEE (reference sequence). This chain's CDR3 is CASSLEGGRGETQYF. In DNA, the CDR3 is TGTGCCAGCAGCTTGGAGGGGGGGCGCGGAGAGACCCAGTACTTC.

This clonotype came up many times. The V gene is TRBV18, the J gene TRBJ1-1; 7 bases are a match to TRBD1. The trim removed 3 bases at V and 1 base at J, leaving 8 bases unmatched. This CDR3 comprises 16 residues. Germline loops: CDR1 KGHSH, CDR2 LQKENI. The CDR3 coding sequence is TGTGCCAGCTCACCTACTATGACAGGGAAGAACACTGAAGCTTTCTTT. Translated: CASSPTMTGKNTEAFF.

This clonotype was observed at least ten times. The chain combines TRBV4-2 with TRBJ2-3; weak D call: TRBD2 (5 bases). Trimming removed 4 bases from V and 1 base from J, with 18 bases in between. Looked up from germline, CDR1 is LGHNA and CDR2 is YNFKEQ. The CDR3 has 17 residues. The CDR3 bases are TGTGCCAGCAGCCGAGGGAGTGCGGCTTGGGGCACAGATACGCAGTATTTT. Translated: CASSRGSAAWGTDTQYF.

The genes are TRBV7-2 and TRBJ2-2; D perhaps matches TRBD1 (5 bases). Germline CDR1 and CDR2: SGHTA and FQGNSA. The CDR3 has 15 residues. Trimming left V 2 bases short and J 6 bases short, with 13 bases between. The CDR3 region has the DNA TGTGCCAGCAGCTTATCATCAGTGGGGCCCGGGGAGCTGTTTTTT. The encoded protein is CASSLSSVGPGELFF.

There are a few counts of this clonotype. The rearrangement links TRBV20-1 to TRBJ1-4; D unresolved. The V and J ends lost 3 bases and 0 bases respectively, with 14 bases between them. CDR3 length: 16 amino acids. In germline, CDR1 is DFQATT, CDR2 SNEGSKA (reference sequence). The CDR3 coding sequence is TGCAGTGCTAGGTCTCCATTCGGTGCAACTAATGAAAAACTGTTTTTT. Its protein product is CSARSPFGATNEKLFF.

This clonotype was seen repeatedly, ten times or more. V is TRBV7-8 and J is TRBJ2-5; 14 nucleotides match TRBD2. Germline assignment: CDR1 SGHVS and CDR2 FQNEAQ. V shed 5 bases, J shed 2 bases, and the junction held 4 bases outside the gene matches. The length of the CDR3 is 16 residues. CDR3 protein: CASSTGLAGGQETQYF. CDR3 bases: TGTGCCAGCAGCACCGGACTAGCGGGGGGTCAAGAGACCCAGTACTTC. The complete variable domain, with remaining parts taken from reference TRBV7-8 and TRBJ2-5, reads GAGVSQSPRYKVAKRGQDVALRCDPISGHVSLFWYQQALGQGPEFLTYFQNEAQLDKSGLPSDRFFAERPEGSVSTLKIQRTQQEDSAVYLCASSTGLAGGQETQYFGPGTRLLVL.

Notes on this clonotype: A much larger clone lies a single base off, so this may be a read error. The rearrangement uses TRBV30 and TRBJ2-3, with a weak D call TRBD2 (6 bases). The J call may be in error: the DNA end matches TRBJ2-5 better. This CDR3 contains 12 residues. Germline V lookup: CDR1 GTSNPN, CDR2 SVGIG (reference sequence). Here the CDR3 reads CAWIAGGETQYF. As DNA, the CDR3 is TGTGCCTGGATCGCCGGAGGGGAGACCCAGTACTTC.

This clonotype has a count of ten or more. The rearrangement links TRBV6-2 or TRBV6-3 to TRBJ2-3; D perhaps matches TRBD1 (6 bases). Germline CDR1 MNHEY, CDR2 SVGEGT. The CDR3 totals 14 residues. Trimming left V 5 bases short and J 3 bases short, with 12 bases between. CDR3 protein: CASSLPGVTDTQYF. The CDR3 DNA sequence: TGTGCCAGCAGTCTCCCAGGGGTGACAGATACGCAGTATTTT.

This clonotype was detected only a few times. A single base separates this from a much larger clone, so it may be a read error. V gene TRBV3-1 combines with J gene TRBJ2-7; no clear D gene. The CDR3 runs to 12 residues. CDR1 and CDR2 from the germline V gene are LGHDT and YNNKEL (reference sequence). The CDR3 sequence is CASSPIFGERYF. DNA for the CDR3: TGTGCCAGCAGCCCGATATTCGGCGAGCGGTACTTC.

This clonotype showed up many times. In DNA form, the CDR3 reads TGTGCCAGCAGTCTCCAGGGGAGGGGCAAGACCCAGTACTTC. This translates into CASSLQGRGKTQYF. This rearrangement joins TRBV12-3 or TRBV12-4 to TRBJ2-5, with D perhaps TRBD2 (7 bases). V was cut by 5 bases and J by 6 bases, with 16 bases left in between. CDR3 length: 14 amino acids.

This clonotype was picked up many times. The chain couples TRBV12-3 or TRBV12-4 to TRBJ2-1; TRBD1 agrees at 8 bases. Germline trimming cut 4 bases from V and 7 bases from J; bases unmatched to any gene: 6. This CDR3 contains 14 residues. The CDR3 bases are TGTGCCAGCAGTTCCCGACAGGGGATAAATGAGCAGTTCTTC. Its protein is CASSSRQGINEQFF.

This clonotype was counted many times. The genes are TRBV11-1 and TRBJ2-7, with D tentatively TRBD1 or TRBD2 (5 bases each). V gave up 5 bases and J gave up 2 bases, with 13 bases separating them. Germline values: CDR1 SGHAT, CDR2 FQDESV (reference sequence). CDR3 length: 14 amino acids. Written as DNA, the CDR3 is TGTGCCAGCAGCCTCGGGGACGGCGCCTACGAGCAGTACTTC. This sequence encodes CASSLGDGAYEQYF.

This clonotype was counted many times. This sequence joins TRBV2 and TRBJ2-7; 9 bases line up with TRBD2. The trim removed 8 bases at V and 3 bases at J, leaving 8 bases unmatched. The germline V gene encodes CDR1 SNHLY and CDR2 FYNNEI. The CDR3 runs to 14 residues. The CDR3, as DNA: TGTGCCAGCTGTGCCGGGCGGGGGGGCTACGAGCAGTACTTC. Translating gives CASCAGRGGYEQYF.

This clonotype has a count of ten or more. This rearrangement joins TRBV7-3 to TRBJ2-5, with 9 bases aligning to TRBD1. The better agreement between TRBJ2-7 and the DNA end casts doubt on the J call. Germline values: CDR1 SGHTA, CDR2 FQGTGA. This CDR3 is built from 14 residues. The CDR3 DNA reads TGTGCCAGCAGCAAGGGACAGGGCGCATCCGAGCAGTACTTC. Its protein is CASSKGQGASEQYF.

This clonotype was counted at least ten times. In nucleotides, the CDR3 is TGTGCCAGCAGTTTAGCGCCCCCCGGGTGGACAGATACGCAGTATTTT. Its translation: CASSLAPPGWTDTQYF. This sequence joins TRBV12-3 or TRBV12-4 and TRBJ2-3, with D unresolved. V lost 0 bases and J 3 bases, leaving 13 bases between the germline ends. The CDR3 consists of 16 residues.

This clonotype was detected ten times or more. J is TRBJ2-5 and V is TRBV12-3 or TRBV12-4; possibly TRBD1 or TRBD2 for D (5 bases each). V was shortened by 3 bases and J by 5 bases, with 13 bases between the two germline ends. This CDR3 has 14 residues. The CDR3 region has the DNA TGTGCCAGCAGTTTGGTCAGGGAGAGGGAGACCCAGTACTTC. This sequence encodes CASSLVRERETQYF.

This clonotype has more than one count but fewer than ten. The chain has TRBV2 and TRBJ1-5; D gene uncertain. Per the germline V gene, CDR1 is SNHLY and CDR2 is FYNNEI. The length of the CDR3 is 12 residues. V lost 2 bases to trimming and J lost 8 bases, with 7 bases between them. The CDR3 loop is CASSESLKPQHF. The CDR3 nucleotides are TGTGCCAGCAGTGAATCGTTGAAGCCCCAGCATTTT.

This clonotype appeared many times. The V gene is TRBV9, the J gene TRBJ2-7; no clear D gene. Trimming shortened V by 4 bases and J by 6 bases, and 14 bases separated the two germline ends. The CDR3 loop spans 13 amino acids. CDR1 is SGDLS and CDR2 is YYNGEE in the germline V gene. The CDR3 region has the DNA TGTGCCAGCAGCTCCCTGCGAGGACGCGAGCAGTACTTC. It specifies CASSSLRGREQYF.

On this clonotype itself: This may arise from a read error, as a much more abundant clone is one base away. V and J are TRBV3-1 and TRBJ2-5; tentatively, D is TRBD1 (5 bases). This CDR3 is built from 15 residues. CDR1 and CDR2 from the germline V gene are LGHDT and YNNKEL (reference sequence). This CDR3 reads CANSQSSRAEETQYF. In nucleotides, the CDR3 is TGTGCCAACAGCCAAAGTTCCAGGGCTGAGGAGACCCAGTACTTC.

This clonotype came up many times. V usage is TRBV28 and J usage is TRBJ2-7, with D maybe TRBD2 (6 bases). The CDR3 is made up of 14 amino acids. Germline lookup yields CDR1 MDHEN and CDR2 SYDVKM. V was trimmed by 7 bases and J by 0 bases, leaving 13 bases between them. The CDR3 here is CASTDRESSYEQYF. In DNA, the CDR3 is TGTGCCAGCACCGACCGGGAGAGCTCCTACGAGCAGTACTTC.

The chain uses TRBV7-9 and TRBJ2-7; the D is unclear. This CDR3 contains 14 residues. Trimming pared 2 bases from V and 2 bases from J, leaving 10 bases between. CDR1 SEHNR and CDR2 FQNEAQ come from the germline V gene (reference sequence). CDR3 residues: CASSLTPEPYEQYF. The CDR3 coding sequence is TGTGCCAGCAGCTTAACCCCAGAACCCTACGAGCAGTACTTC.

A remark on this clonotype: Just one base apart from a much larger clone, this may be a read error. The CDR3 DNA reads TGTGCCAGCAGCCAAGGCAGGGTACCCACCTACGAGCAGTACTTC. As protein: CASSQGRVPTYEQYF. The rearrangement links TRBV7-2 to TRBJ2-7; D might be TRBD1 (5 bases). V lost 5 bases and J lost 2, with 16 bases in between. Germline assignment: CDR1 SGHTA and CDR2 FQGNSA. The CDR3 runs to 15 residues.